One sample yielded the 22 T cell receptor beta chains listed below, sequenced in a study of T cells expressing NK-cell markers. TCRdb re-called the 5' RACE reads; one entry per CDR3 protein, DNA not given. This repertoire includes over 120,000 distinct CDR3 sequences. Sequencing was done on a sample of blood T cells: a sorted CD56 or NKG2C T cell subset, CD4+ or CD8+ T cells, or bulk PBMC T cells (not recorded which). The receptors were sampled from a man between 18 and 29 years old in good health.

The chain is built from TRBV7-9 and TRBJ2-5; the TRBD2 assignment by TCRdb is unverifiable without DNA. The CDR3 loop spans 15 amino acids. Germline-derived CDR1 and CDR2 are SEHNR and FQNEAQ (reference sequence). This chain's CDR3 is CASSLAPATWETQYF.

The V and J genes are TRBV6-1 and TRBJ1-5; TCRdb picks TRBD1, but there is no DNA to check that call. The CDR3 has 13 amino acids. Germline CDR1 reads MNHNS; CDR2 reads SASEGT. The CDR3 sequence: CASSSGYGRPQHF.

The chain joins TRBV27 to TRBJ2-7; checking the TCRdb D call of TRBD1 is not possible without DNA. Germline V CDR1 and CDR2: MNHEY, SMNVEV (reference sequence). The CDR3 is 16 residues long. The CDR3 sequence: CASSFFEGTGGHEQYF.

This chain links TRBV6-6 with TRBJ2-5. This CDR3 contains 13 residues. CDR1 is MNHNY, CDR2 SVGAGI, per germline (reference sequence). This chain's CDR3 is CASSLEVQETQYF.

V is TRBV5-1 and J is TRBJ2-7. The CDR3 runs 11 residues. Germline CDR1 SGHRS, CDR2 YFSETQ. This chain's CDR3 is CASRNSYEQYF.

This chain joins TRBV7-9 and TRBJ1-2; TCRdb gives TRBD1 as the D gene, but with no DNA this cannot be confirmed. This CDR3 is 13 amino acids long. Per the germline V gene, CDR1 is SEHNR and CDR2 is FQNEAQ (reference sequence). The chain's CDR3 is CASGPDSLYGYTF.

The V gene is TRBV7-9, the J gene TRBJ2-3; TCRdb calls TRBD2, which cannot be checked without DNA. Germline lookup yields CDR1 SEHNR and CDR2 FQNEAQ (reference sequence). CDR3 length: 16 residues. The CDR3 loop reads CASSLVGGSVGDTQYF.

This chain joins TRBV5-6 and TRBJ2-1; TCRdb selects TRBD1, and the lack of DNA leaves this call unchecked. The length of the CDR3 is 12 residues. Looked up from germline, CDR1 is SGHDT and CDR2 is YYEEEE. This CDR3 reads CASSTGTSEQFF. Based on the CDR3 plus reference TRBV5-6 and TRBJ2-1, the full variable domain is DAGVTQSPTHLIKTRGQQVTLRCSPKSGHDTVSWYQQALGQGPQFIFQYYEEEERQRGNFPDRFSGHQFPNYSSELNVNALLLGDSALYLCASSTGTSEQFFGPGTRLTVL.

This CDR3 is CASSDPLGAQETQYF. V gene TRBV3-1 combines with J gene TRBJ2-5; TCRdb reports TRBD2, a call that lacks DNA to check it against. This CDR3 spans 15 amino acids. CDR1 and CDR2 from the germline V gene are LGHDT and YNNKEL (reference sequence).

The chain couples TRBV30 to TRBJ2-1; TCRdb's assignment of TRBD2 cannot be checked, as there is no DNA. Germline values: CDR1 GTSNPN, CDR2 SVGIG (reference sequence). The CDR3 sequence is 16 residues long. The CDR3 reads CAWSVQEGWSYNEQFF. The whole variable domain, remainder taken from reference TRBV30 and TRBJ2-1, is SQTIHQWPATLVQPVGSPLSLECTVEGTSNPNLYWYRQAAGRGLQLLFYSVGIGQISSEVPQNLSASRPQDRQFILSSKKLLLSDSGFYLCAWSVQEGWSYNEQFFGPGTRLTVL.

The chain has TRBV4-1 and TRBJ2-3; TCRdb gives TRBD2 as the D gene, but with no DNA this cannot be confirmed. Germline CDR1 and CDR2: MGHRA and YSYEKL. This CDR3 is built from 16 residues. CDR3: CASSHPESGSTDTQYF.

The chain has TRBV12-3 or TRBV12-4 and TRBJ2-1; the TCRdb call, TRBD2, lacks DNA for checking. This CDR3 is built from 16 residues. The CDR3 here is CASSFESGLVYNEQFF.

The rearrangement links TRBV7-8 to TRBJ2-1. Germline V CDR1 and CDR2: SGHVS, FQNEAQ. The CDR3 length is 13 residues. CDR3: CASSLATPSEQFF.

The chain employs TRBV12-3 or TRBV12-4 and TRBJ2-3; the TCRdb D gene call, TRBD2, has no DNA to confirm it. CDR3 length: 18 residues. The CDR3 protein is CASSSPRVLAERTDTQYF.

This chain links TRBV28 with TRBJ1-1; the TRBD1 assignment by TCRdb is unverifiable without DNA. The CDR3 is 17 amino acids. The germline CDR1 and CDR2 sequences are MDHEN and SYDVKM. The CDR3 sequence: CASSTGQGSRVDTEAFF.

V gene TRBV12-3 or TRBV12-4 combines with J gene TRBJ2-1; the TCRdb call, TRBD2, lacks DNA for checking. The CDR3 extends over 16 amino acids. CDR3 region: CASSFSSYSGRNEQFF.

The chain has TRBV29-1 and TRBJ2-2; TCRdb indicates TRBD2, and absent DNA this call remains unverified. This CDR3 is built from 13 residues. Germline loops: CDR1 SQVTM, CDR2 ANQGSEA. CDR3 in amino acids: CSVFGTYAGELFF.

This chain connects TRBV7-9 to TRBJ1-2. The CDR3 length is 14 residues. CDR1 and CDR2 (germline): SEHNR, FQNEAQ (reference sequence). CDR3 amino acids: CASSRQSNYYGYTF.

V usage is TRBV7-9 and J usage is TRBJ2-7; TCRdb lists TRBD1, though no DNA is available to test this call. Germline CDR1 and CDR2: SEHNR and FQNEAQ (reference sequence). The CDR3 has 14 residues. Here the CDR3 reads CASSLRRDTNEQYF.

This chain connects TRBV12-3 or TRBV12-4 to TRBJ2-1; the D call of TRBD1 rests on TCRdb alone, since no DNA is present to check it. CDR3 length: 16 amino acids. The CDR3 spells CASSLGGGGTYNEQFF.

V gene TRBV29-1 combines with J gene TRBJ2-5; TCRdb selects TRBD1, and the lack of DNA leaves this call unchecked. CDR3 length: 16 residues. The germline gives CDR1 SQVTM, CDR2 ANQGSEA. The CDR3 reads CSVELPGTGERETQYF.

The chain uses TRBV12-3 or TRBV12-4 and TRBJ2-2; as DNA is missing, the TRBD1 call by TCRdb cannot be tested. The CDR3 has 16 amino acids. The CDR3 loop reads CASSFPGSSNTGELFF.